Given below is one TCR beta chain in context. The data derive from a study of blood T cell repertoires in COVID-19. Study overall: COVID-19 samples collected from the United States, Italy and Spain covered acute and convalescent phases. From T cells, B-cell-depleted T cells, or PBMCs came the material, which was cDNA or gDNA.

Original data processing: Amplifying reference gene primers gave estimates of nucleated cell counts. Sequenced by immunoSEQ multiplex PCR; TCRdb stores in-frame clones only, minus some. The V and J calls and the clone size are those of that table, but D and trimming were determined from the DNA. Seen here are approximately 230,000 clones, roughly 82% observed once, and the top ten hold 4% to 6%. This TCR came from a woman of 80 years or more with active or convalescent COVID-19. The source material was peripheral blood.

Written as DNA, the CDR3 is TGTGCCAGCTCACCCACTACCACAGGGATCTACGAGCAGTACTTC. Translated, it gives CASSPTTTGIYEQYF. The genes are TRBV18 and TRBJ2-7; TRBD1 is a possible D gene (6 bases). This CDR3 region has 15 residues. V was shortened by 3 bases and J by 3 bases, with 15 bases between the two germline ends. Germline V gives CDR1 KGHSH, CDR2 LQKENI.